This is a list of T cell receptor beta chains from one sample in a study of vaccination effects on CD4 cells after COVID-19. Clones were sequenced by immunoSEQ multiplex PCR, and TCRdb holds only the in-frame ones, with some missing. The data show around 31,000 clones, roughly two thirds seen once. Antigen specificity for these receptors is unknown. The sample consisted of CD4+ T cells from PBMCs cultured with HCoV-229E spike peptides, taken before COVID-19 vaccination. The receptors stem from a human donor who received a COVID-19 vaccine. Both conserved end residues are part of each CDR3. Rows may omit the clone size; those that give it use once, few, many or a size class.

TRBV5-6,-,TRBJ2-7,CASSRAVSGTPYEQYF
TRBV4-3,-,TRBJ1-2,CASSHLDRGLGYTF
TRBV28,-,TRBJ2-7,CASTPSWSYEQYF
TRBV28,few,TRBJ1-1,CASTPYGRNTEAFF
TRBV24-1,once,TRBJ2-1,CATSDYAPGGPGDEQFF
TRBV10-3,-,TRBJ2-3,CATQLGTSGRADTQYF
TRBV6-5,-,TRBJ1-1,CASSTGSANTEAFF
TRBV4-2,-,TRBJ1-6,CASQTGASSYNSPLHF
TRBV27,few,TRBJ1-1,CASSAATGSTEAFF
TRBV4-3,once,TRBJ1-6,CASSQEVGQAHSPLHF
TRBV5-1,-,TRBJ2-1,CASSQDGGSYNEQFF
TRBV5-4,-,TRBJ1-3,CASSLPGTGNTIYF
TRBV7-2,-,TRBJ2-7,CASSATVAGGSYEQYF
TRBV11-2,-,TRBJ2-7,CATTPPPGHRMKQQYF
TRBV29-1,-,TRBJ1-1,CSGKQGEVNTEAFF
TRBV18,-,TRBJ1-2,CASSPQGAYGYTF
TRBV19,once,TRBJ2-2,CASGNLFGSGASGELFF
TRBV10-3,once,TRBJ1-2,CAISEEGSWYGYTF
TRBV25-1,-,TRBJ2-1,CASSGYLRSFF
TRBV5-1,once,TRBJ1-1,CASSSRAGGSTEAFF
TRBV4-1,few,TRBJ1-5,CASSQDSGGDQPQHF
TRBV5-4,-,TRBJ2-7,CASSLAGGPPEQYF
TRBV18,-,TRBJ1-4,CASSPSTGFTNEKLFF
TRBV7-6,few,TRBJ2-7,CASSLGPDRGVYEQYF
TRBV3-1/TRBV3-2,-,TRBJ2-7,CASSQSSYEQYF
TRBV30,-,TRBJ1-6,CAWSRRGIPPGNVDSPLHF
TRBV4-3,-,TRBJ1-1,CASSPGGTEAFF
TRBV6-5,-,TRBJ2-5,CASSYRGGTQYF
TRBV11-2,-,TRBJ2-4,CASSLELAGGVSNIQYF
TRBV5-5,-,TRBJ1-1,CASSRTYDTEAFF
TRBV7-9,few,TRBJ1-5,CASSLGGLGNQPQHF
TRBV10-3,-,TRBJ2-1,CAISESTGGVSNEQFF
TRBV18,few,TRBJ1-3,CAHSGSGNTIYF
TRBV3-1/TRBV3-2,-,TRBJ2-5,CASSQERPNGRARETQYF
TRBV5-1,-,TRBJ2-2,CASSLDRAGELFF
TRBV2,few,TRBJ1-1,CASSVRETEAFF
TRBV28,-,TRBJ1-2,CASSSPGGEDYGYTF
TRBV6-4,-,TRBJ2-1,CASSARLALRNEQFF
TRBV11-2,-,TRBJ2-1,CASSLGVSGRVYEQFF